The present TCR beta chain was sequenced within a study of cytomegalovirus exposure and HLA in healthy donors. Study conclusions and caveats: Most TCRs appeared rarely, but some public TCRs recurred in many donors. Most TCR beta V segments were productive about 87% or about 30% of the time in an earlier analysis.

This CDR3 comprises 14 residues. Germline assignment: CDR1 SGHKS and CDR2 YYEKEE (reference sequence). The V gene lost 0 bases and the J gene lost 0 bases, with 7 bases spanning the gap. The PCR employed 60 Vbeta primers together with 13 Jbeta primers. Authors' processing steps: Unique TCR beta chains numbered around 75 million in a later analysis, with roughly 9.9 million shared. Some clones are missing from TCRdb's copy, which holds only in-frame ones; the method was immunoSEQ multiplex PCR. That table supplies the V and J calls and clone size; D and trimming were determined from the DNA. The sample shows around 190,000 clones, approximately 86% of them seen only once. This clone was detected only a few times. Antigen: not known.

Sample: PBMCs. This chain connects TRBV5-5 to TRBJ2-7; D not certain. The source of this sequence is a young woman in good health and CMV-seronegative. CDR3: CASSLAPGSYEQYF. The CDR3 DNA follows: TGTGCCAGCAGCTTGGCGCCAGGCTCCTACGAGCAGTACTTC.